Presented here are 28 T cell receptor beta chains from one specimen sequenced in a study of T cell changes during pregnancy in multiple sclerosis. TCRdb's table, derived via immunoSEQ multiplex PCR, lists solely in-frame clones and lacks some. Altogether some 30,000 clones are present, approximately 88% being singletons, with the ten largest covering about 8%. Sample: CD8+ T cells from peripheral blood mononuclear cells, taken before pregnancy. These TCRs come from a female donor with multiple sclerosis, enrolled in a pregnancy study.

Written as DNA, the CDR3 is TGTGCCAGCAGCCCTGGGACAGGGGACTGGGAGACCCAGTACTTC. It is translated as CASSPGTGDWETQYF. The chain has TRBV14 and TRBJ2-5; 10 bases agree with TRBD1. The CDR3 length is 15 residues. Per germline, CDR1 SGHDN and CDR2 FVKESK. The junction had 7 bases not matched to a gene; V was cut back by 4 bases and J by 5 bases.

V and J are TRBV9 and TRBJ1-2, with 8 bases lining up with TRBD1. The J segment lost 4 bases and the V segment lost 3 bases, leaving 8 bases of the junction unmatched. Germline lookup yields CDR1 SGDLS and CDR2 YYNGEE. CDR3 length equals 15 residues. CDR3 DNA sequence: TGTGCCAGCAGCGACCCTCAGGGGGCCGGCTATGGCTACACCTTC. It codes for CASSDPQGAGYGYTF.

The gene calls are TRBV11-3 and TRBJ1-1, with D uncertain. In germline, CDR1 is SGHNT, CDR2 YENEEA. This CDR3 contains 14 residues. Between the trimmed V and J ends, which lost 5 bases and 0 bases, there was a span of 10 bases. CDR3 coding DNA: TGTGCCAGCAGCCCCGGGTCCATGAACACTGAAGCTTTCTTT. This codes for CASSPGSMNTEAFF.

The V gene is TRBV28, the J gene TRBJ1-3; TRBD1 matches 10 bases. From germline, CDR1 is MDHEN and CDR2 SYDVKM. V was clipped by 4 bases and J by 2 bases; unmatched bases: 5. The length of the CDR3 is 16 residues. The CDR3 DNA reads as TGTGCCAGCAGTTATCCGGGACAGGGGCCTGGAAACACCATATATTTT. It encodes CASSYPGQGPGNTIYF. The full variable domain, completed using reference TRBV28 and TRBJ1-3, is DVKVTQSSRYLVKRTGEKVFLECVQDMDHENMFWYRQDPGLGLRLIYFSYDVKMKEKGDIPEGYSVSREKKERFSLILESASTNQTSMYLCASSYPGQGPGNTIYFGEGSWLTVV.

This clone was seen only a few times. This chain uses TRBV15 with TRBJ2-7; 14 bases agree with TRBD2. The CDR3 consists of 15 residues. Germline trimming cut 5 bases from V and 7 bases from J; bases unmatched to any gene: 7. CDR1 and CDR2 (germline): LNHNV, YYDKDF (reference sequence). CDR3 nucleotides: TGTGCCACCAGCTTGACTAGCGGGGGGGCCGAAGAGCAGTACTTC. Its protein is CATSLTSGGAEEQYF.

The J gene is TRBJ2-7, the V gene TRBV5-4, with 8 bases fitting TRBD1. V gave up 5 bases and J gave up 0 bases; unmatched junction bases: 4. The CDR3 extends over 14 amino acids. Germline CDR1 is SGHNT and CDR2 is YYREEE (reference sequence). CDR3 DNA sequence: TGTGCCAGCAGTTCAACAGGGGGCTCCTACGAGCAGTACTTC. Its translation is CASSSTGGSYEQYF.

This CDR3 is CASSLYRENTEAFF. As DNA, the CDR3 is TGTGCCAGCAGTTTATACAGGGAGAACACTGAAGCTTTCTTT. The genes are TRBV27 and TRBJ1-1, with a possible D match to TRBD1 (6 bases). V was pared by 1 base and J by 1 base, with 7 bases between. From germline, CDR1 is MNHEY and CDR2 SMNVEV (reference sequence). The CDR3 totals 14 residues.

V gene TRBV7-9 combines with J gene TRBJ2-3, with D perhaps matching TRBD2 (5 bases). V lost 0 bases and J 2 bases, leaving 9 bases between the germline ends. CDR1 is SEHNR, CDR2 FQNEAQ, per germline (reference sequence). This CDR3 has 15 residues. The CDR3 nucleotides are TGTGCCAGCAGCTTAGCGCGGACTTCCACAGATACGCAGTATTTT. Its translation: CASSLARTSTDTQYF.

This chain uses TRBV5-4 with TRBJ1-2, with D hard to call. This CDR3 contains 17 residues. V was trimmed by 1 base and J by 1 base, leaving 17 bases between them. Germline V gene sequence: CDR1 SGHNT, CDR2 YYREEE (reference sequence). The CDR3 is CASSLPTMEPINYGYTF. The CDR3 DNA is TGTGCCAGCAGCTTGCCCACCATGGAGCCAATTAACTATGGCTACACCTTC.

This chain links TRBV7-2 with TRBJ1-5; TRBD1 is a possible D gene (6 bases). Germline V gene data show CDR1 as SGHTA and CDR2 as FQGNSA. The CDR3 covers 14 residues. Trimming removed 5 bases from V and 4 bases from J, with 12 bases in between. CDR3 sequence: CASSLDQGNQPQHF. In nucleotides, the CDR3 is TGTGCCAGCAGCCTAGATCAGGGGAATCAGCCCCAGCATTTT. The variable domain in full, completed from reference TRBV7-2 and TRBJ1-5, reads GAGVSQSPSNKVTEKGKDVELRCDPISGHTALYWYRQSLGQGLEFLIYFQGNSAPDKSGLPSDRFSAERTGGSVSTLTIQRTQQEDSAVYLCASSLDQGNQPQHFGDGTRLSIL.

About this clone: One end of the junction is discordant with germline, which a read error may explain. For the CDR3, the DNA is TGTGCCAGCAGCCTAGGACTAGCGGGAGGCCCGGTCGGAGATACGCAGTATTTT. Amino acids: CASSLGLAGGPVGDTQYF. The gene calls are TRBV13 and TRBJ2-3; 14 positions match TRBD2. CDR1 and CDR2 (germline): PRHDT, FYEKMQ (reference sequence). The CDR3 covers 18 residues.

CDR3 in amino acids: CASSYSMGAPLFF. The CDR3 DNA reads as TGTGCCAGCAGTTACTCGATGGGGGCGCCACTGTTTTTT. V is TRBV6-5 and J is TRBJ1-4, with D possibly TRBD1 on 6 matching bases. From germline, CDR1 is MNHEY and CDR2 SVGAGI. The CDR3 extends over 13 amino acids. Between the trimmed V and J ends, which lost 0 bases and 13 bases, there was a span of 12 bases.

The chain uses TRBV27 and TRBJ2-1, with 14 bases that match TRBD2. Germline V gene lookup returns CDR1 MNHEY and CDR2 SMNVEV (reference sequence). After removal of 7 bases from V and 6 bases from J, the junction contained 14 bases not matched to a gene. CDR3 length equals 18 residues. The CDR3 nucleotides are TGTGCCAGCACCGAGGGACCGACTGGGACTAGCGGGAGCAATGAGCAGTTCTTC. Its protein product is CASTEGPTGTSGSNEQFF.

The genes are TRBV19 and TRBJ1-3; 7 nucleotides align to TRBD1. The CDR3 spans 15 residues. V dropped 7 bases and J dropped 4; count of bases not matched to a gene: 10. Germline V gene data show CDR1 as LNHDA and CDR2 as SQIVND (reference sequence). This CDR3 reads CASTIRSDRGNTIYF. The CDR3 bases are TGTGCCAGTACCATCAGGTCGGACAGGGGAAACACCATATATTTT.

The chain links TRBV5-6 to TRBJ2-7; a possible D gene is TRBD2 (5 bases). The V gene lost 2 bases and the J gene lost 3 bases, with 6 bases spanning the gap. There are 12 residues in the CDR3. CDR1 SGHDT and CDR2 YYEEEE come from the germline V gene. CDR3 nucleotides: TGTGCCAGCAGCTTAGGAGGCTACGAGCAGTACTTC. Translating gives CASSLGGYEQYF.

Relative to its sample, this clone is medium-sized. The chain joins TRBV4-1 to TRBJ2-7; D is perhaps TRBD2 (6 bases). This CDR3 contains 16 residues. Germline V gene data show CDR1 as MGHRA and CDR2 as YSYEKL. The V and J ends lost 0 bases and 2 bases respectively, with 14 bases between them. CDR3 nucleotides: TGCGCCAGCAGCCAAGAGGGAGCGGGTTCTACCTACGAGCAGTACTTC. Translated: CASSQEGAGSTYEQYF.

The chain employs TRBV7-9 and TRBJ1-2; no definite D call. This CDR3 contains 14 residues. V dropped 0 bases and J dropped 4 bases, with 9 bases sitting between them. Germline assignment: CDR1 SEHNR and CDR2 FQNEAQ (reference sequence). The CDR3 DNA reads TGTGCCAGCAGCTTAGCGGAGTTGCGCTATGGCTACACCTTC. Translation gives CASSLAELRYGYTF.

The rearrangement uses TRBV19 and TRBJ1-2; 11 bases line up with TRBD1. The CDR3 spans 15 residues. Germline loops: CDR1 LNHDA, CDR2 SQIVND (reference sequence). The junction had 10 bases not matched to a gene; V was cut back by 6 bases and J by 7 bases. CDR3 coding DNA: TGTGCCAGTAGGCTAGGATGGACAGGGGGCTTTGGCTACACCTTC. It specifies CASRLGWTGGFGYTF.

This chain connects TRBV19 to TRBJ1-1; a weak D match, TRBD1 (6 bases). The ends were cut back, 6 bases at V and 1 base at J, with 9 bases in the middle. Germline CDR1 is LNHDA and CDR2 is SQIVND (reference sequence). This CDR3 region has 13 residues. The CDR3 region is CASRGGANTEAFF. The CDR3 DNA reads TGTGCCAGTAGGGGGGGGGCGAACACTGAAGCTTTCTTT.

V and J are TRBV7-6 and TRBJ1-1; D possibly corresponds to TRBD1 (6 bases). Looked up from germline, CDR1 is SGHVS and CDR2 is FNYEAQ. The V and J ends lost 1 base and 0 bases respectively, with 9 bases between them. The CDR3 is 15 amino acids. The CDR3 coding sequence is TGTGCCAGCAGCTTAGAGGGGGAAATGAACACTGAAGCTTTCTTT. Its protein product is CASSLEGEMNTEAFF.

This clone was counted once. This chain joins TRBV27 and TRBJ1-5, with no clear D. CDR1 is MNHEY and CDR2 is SMNVEV in the germline V gene (reference sequence). Trimming removed 4 bases at V and 6 bases at J, with 13 bases between. The CDR3 extends over 14 amino acids. Written as DNA, the CDR3 is TGTGCCAGCAGTTCCGTCGGAGGTTTTCAGCCCCAGCATTTT. This codes for CASSSVGGFQPQHF.

The chain recombines TRBV5-6 with TRBJ2-7, with no clear D. V lost 5 bases and J 2 bases, leaving 8 bases between the germline ends. This CDR3 spans 12 amino acids. CDR1 and CDR2 (germline): SGHDT, YYEEEE. CDR3 protein: CASSLTAYEQYF. CDR3 bases: TGTGCCAGCAGTCTCACGGCCTACGAGCAGTACTTC.

The chain carries TRBV4-3 and TRBJ1-4; no reliable D call. The CDR3 length is 15 residues. V lost 1 base to trimming and J lost 8 bases, with 14 bases between them. Germline CDR1 is LGHNA and CDR2 is YSLEER. Written as DNA, the CDR3 is TGCGCCAGCAGCCAAGCCGGGGAGGAGGGAGAAAAACTGTTTTTT. Amino acids: CASSQAGEEGEKLFF.

In this sample, this clone turned up a few times. The J gene is TRBJ1-6, the V gene TRBV9; 11 positions match TRBD1. V lost 4 bases and J lost 9; bases outside the gene matches: 3. Germline values: CDR1 SGDLS, CDR2 YYNGEE. The length of the CDR3 is 14 residues. CDR3 sequence reads: CASSLGTGGSPLHF. Written as DNA, the CDR3 is TGTGCCAGCAGCCTTGGGACAGGGGGTTCACCCCTCCACTTT.

The chain carries TRBV5-1 and TRBJ2-5; 8 bases fit TRBD2. J was trimmed by 4 bases and V by 2 bases; bases with no gene match: 7. This CDR3 is built from 15 residues. Germline V gives CDR1 SGHRS, CDR2 YFSETQ. The CDR3 DNA is TGCGCCAGCAGCTTCACGGGGACTAGGGGAGAGACCCAGTACTTC. Protein: CASSFTGTRGETQYF.

The genes are TRBV6-5 and TRBJ2-1; 7 bases line up with TRBD2. CDR1 and CDR2 (germline): MNHEY, SVGAGI. Trimming at V came to 4 bases and at J to 0 bases, leaving 0 bases not matched to a gene. CDR3 length: 14 residues. CDR3 protein: CASSWGGSYNEQFF. In DNA, the CDR3 is TGTGCCAGCAGTTGGGGGGGCTCCTACAATGAGCAGTTCTTC.

The chain links TRBV2 to TRBJ1-2, with D perhaps matching TRBD1 (5 bases). V dropped 1 base and J dropped 2 bases, with 8 bases sitting between them. This CDR3 is 14 amino acids long. Germline-derived CDR1 and CDR2 are SNHLY and FYNNEI. This CDR3 is CASSEGQRNYGYTF. Written as DNA, the CDR3 is TGTGCCAGCAGTGAAGGACAGAGAAACTATGGCTACACCTTC.

The chain links TRBV28 to TRBJ2-1; 15 bases agree with TRBD2. The V segment lost 3 bases and the J segment 8 bases; nucleotides outside the gene matches: 2. Germline V gives CDR1 MDHEN, CDR2 SYDVKM. The CDR3 runs 15 residues. The CDR3 protein is CASSLGLAGGHEQFF. The DNA for the CDR3 is TGTGCCAGCAGTTTGGGACTAGCGGGAGGACATGAGCAGTTCTTC. The full variable domain, rest sourced from reference TRBV28 and TRBJ2-1, is DVKVTQSSRYLVKRTGEKVFLECVQDMDHENMFWYRQDPGLGLRLIYFSYDVKMKEKGDIPEGYSVSREKKERFSLILESASTNQTSMYLCASSLGLAGGHEQFFGPGTRLTVL.